This TCR beta chain was profiled in a study of T cells after yellow fever vaccination (dated by TCRdb to about 2019). General notes on the study: Libraries from fractions with low cell numbers were prepared with the SMART-Seq v4 Ultra Low Input RNA kit. To follow T-cell clones before and after primary and booster YFV17D yellow fever vaccination, bulk TCR alpha and beta repertoires were sequenced over time. Two healthy male donors, one aged 18 to 30 and one aged 30 to 40 years, were included in the cohort. Bulk PBMC replicates and cell subsets were isolated from blood drawn at multiple timepoints before and after both primary and secondary immunization.

This clonotype was recorded many times. Its antigen is still unknown. Nothing much larger sits one base from this clone, and base qualities are not available. TCR cDNA was synthesized by 5'RACE template switching, through which a universal primer site and unique molecular identifiers were introduced. Priming for cDNA synthesis came from both the TCR alpha and TCR beta constant segments. Library amplification used two PCR steps, and the second PCR step added sample barcodes and sequencing adapters. Sequencing of libraries was performed on Illumina HiSeq 2500 (2x100 bp) or NovaSeq (2x150 bp). The authors' analysis ran thus. Demultiplexing of reads and collapsing into UMI consensus sequences were performed with MIGEC, and V(D)J alignment was carried out with MiXCR. Clonotypes responding to the vaccine were identified with edgeR on replicate PBMC samples, with the criteria of FDR below 0.01 and a log2 fold change above 5 up to day 15. Each bulk clonotype was labeled CD4 or CD8 based on which sequenced repertoire, CD4 or CD8, contained the clonotype at higher abundance. TCRdb took the public reads, trimmed them with fastp at Q25, ran MiXCR for clone calling and kept in-frame beta chains. Rows are unified per CDR3 protein, each entry keeping the most common DNA and genes. The V and J calls and clone size come from TCRdb's table, not from the authors' own analysis. This sample has about 130,000 distinct CDR3 sequences in its table, and roughly 6.7% of those were observed once. The ten largest make up 2% to 3% of the sample.

CDR1 and CDR2 are drawn from the germline V gene: KGHSY, FQNENV. The CDR3 goes from the cysteine to the phenylalanine over 15 residues. The read is trimmed to its CDR3 DNA, 45 bases read in frame from base 1. V drops 0 bases and J drops 0 bases, leaving 6 bases in between. The treatment or condition label of this sample denotes: live attenuated yellow fever vaccine strain. A standard Ficoll-Paque protocol was used to isolate PBMCs from peripheral blood. CD4 and CD8 T-cell fractions were isolated with Dynabeads CD4 and CD8 positive selection kits. RNA was extracted with TriZol from bulk PBMCs, CD4 and CD8 fractions, and dextramer-positive and dextramer-negative fractions. Overall results and qualifications from the work: A small share of clonotypes was detected in both CD4 and CD8 compartments, with the overlap likely arising from convergent recombination. Because the study included only a couple of donors, the extent to which the findings can be generalized is limited. The secondary T-cell response was weaker than the primary response but faster, peaking on day 5 instead of day 15. After the booster, most clones that had expanded after primary vaccination were detected again (about 97% of CD4 and around nine tenths of CD8), suggesting broad maintenance of memory. Computational filtering was required because FACS-sorted repertoires could contain abundant contaminating clonotypes from the bulk population.

The chain links TRBV16 with TRBJ1-3; too little of a D gene remains to name it. The receptor's source is a man aged 18 to 30 who received the YFV17D yellow fever vaccine. The material was CD4+ T cells sorted from PBMCs, obtained less than 11 days after the first yellow fever vaccination. The CDR3 protein is CASSQSRPSGNTIYF. The base sequence is TGTGCCAGCAGCCAATCCAGGCCCTCTGGAAACACCATATATTTT. The full variable domain, with segments outside the CDR3 supplied by the reference TRBV16 and TRBJ1-3 proteins, appears as GEEVAQTPKHLVRGEGQKAKLYCAPIKGHSYVFWYQQVLKNEFKFLISFQNENVFDETGMPKERFSAKCLPNSPCSLEIQATKLEDSAVYFCASSQSRPSGNTIYFGEGSWLTVV.